This T cell receptor beta chain was captured in a study of cytomegalovirus exposure and HLA in healthy donors. This clone was counted only a few times. Its specificity is not known. Study observations and caveats: The study designated around 150 TCR beta chains cytomegalovirus-associated. Reported results showed that the classifier diagnosed cytomegalovirus status with high specificity and sensitivity. TCR sequences were mostly rare, though some public TCRs occurred in many donors. Subsequent analysis found a tendency for first-cohort TCR clusters to co-occur within the 110 or so validation repertoires.

Here immunoSEQ multiplex PCR was the method, and the copy in TCRdb shows in-frame clones only, minus some. The sample shows roughly 260,000 clones, around nine tenths of them seen only once. The CDR3 covers 15 residues. Germline CDR1 MGHRA, CDR2 YSYEKL. V was pared by 4 bases and J by 11 bases, with 7 bases of the junction left unmatched. Sequenced input: PBMCs. This chain connects TRBV4-1 to TRBJ2-2; 13 bases are a match to TRBD2. The clonotype was recovered from a man aged 18 to 29 in good health and CMV-seronegative. The CDR3 is CASSPGLAGRSELFF. DNA for the CDR3: TGCGCCAGCAGCCCGGGACTAGCGGGACGGTCAGAGCTGTTTTTT.